This T cell receptor beta chain was identified in a study of blood T cell repertoires in COVID-19. On the study more broadly: COVID-19 samples from acute and convalescent phases originated in the United States, Italy and Spain. PBMCs, B-cell-depleted T cells, or T cells were the source of the cDNA or gDNA that made up the material.

The CDR3 sequence is 18 residues long. V shed 3 bases, J shed 5 bases, and the junction held 14 bases outside the gene matches. Looked up from germline, CDR1 is KGHSH and CDR2 is LQKENI. How the authors handled the data: By means of reference gene primer amplification, nucleated cell counts were estimated. Method: immunoSEQ multiplex PCR; TCRdb's copy keeps in-frame clones and lacks some. From that table come the V and J calls and clone size; the DNA was used to work out D and trimming. Of under 250,000 clones listed, 70% to 85% are singletons. Material: peripheral blood. The chain uses TRBV18 and TRBJ2-3, with 10 bases fitting TRBD2. This clonotype originated in a man older than 75 with acute or convalescent COVID-19. The CDR3 nucleotides are TGTGCCAGCTCACCGCTACCTTTTACTAGCGGGGAGGGAGATACGCAGTATTTT. Translation: CASSPLPFTSGEGDTQYF.